Listed here are 9 T cell receptor beta chains from one sample, sequenced in a study of OX40 agonist ivuxolimab in advanced cancers. Repertoires were generated with immunoSEQ multiplex PCR, while TCRdb's copy carries only in-frame clones and drops some. This table has tens of thousands of clones, roughly 87% appearing once. Here the sequenced sample was CD4+ or CD8+ T cells sorted from blood, taken in a trial of the OX40 agonist ivuxolimab. The receptors stem from an adult with an advanced solid tumor such as melanoma, head and neck, liver or kidney cancer.

CDR3 region: CASSRYGKRYEQYF. The CDR3 DNA follows: TGTGCCAGCAGCCGATACGGGAAACGGTACGAGCAGTACTTC. The V gene is TRBV5-6, the J gene TRBJ2-7; D perhaps matches TRBD2 (5 bases). Germline assignment: CDR1 SGHDT and CDR2 YYEEEE. Between the trimmed V and J ends, which lost 4 bases and 4 bases, there was a span of 15 bases. CDR3 length: 14 residues. Complete variable domain (other parts from reference TRBV5-6 and TRBJ2-7): DAGVTQSPTHLIKTRGQQVTLRCSPKSGHDTVSWYQQALGQGPQFIFQYYEEEERQRGNFPDRFSGHQFPNYSSELNVNALLLGDSALYLCASSRYGKRYEQYFGPGTRLTVT.

This clone was picked up a small number of times. The chain couples TRBV5-4 to TRBJ1-1; D remains unclear. CDR1 and CDR2 from the germline V gene are SGHNT and YYREEE (reference sequence). V lost 1 base and J lost 9, with 7 bases in between. CDR3 size: 11 residues. The CDR3 is CASSLSRKAFF. CDR3 in DNA: TGTGCCAGCAGCTTGAGCCGGAAAGCTTTCTTT.

The chain has TRBV5-1 and TRBJ2-1; D perhaps matches TRBD1 (6 bases). The CDR3 loop spans 16 amino acids. V lost 3 bases, J lost 3 bases, and 16 bases lay in between. Germline V gene data show CDR1 as SGHRS and CDR2 as YFSETQ. CDR3 sequence: CASSSLGEGHYNEQFF. DNA of the CDR3: TGCGCCAGCAGCTCACTCGGCGAGGGACACTACAATGAGCAGTTCTTC.

The chain links TRBV5-6 to TRBJ2-7, with D perhaps matching TRBD2 (5 bases). The CDR3 totals 13 residues. The germline V gene encodes CDR1 SGHDT and CDR2 YYEEEE. The V gene lost 0 bases and the J gene lost 4 bases, with 8 bases spanning the gap. The CDR3 coding sequence is TGTGCCAGCAGCTTGGGGACTGAGTACGAGCAGTACTTC. Amino acids: CASSLGTEYEQYF.

The CDR3 reads CASSQDPRQGEGAFF. DNA of the CDR3: TGTGCCAGCAGCCAAGATCCGCGGCAGGGGGAAGGAGCTTTCTTT. The chain carries TRBV4-2 and TRBJ1-1; 7 nucleotides match TRBD1. The CDR3 is 15 residues long. Germline CDR1 is LGHNA and CDR2 is YNFKEQ. Trimming took 0 bases from V and 10 from J; bases not matched to a gene: 11.

V gene TRBV6-1 combines with J gene TRBJ2-3, with TRBD1 as a possible D gene (5 bases). V was trimmed by 6 bases and J by 2 bases, leaving 15 bases between them. This CDR3 is 15 amino acids long. The germline CDR1 and CDR2 sequences are MNHNS and SASEGT. As DNA, the CDR3 is TGTGCCAGCAGAGAGGCAGGGTCACACACAGATACGCAGTATTTT. Protein product: CASREAGSHTDTQYF.

The chain has TRBV7-9 and TRBJ1-1; D is possibly TRBD1 (6 bases). The CDR3 is 13 amino acids. With 5 bases removed from V and 7 bases from J, the gap between germline ends came to 14 bases. Looked up from germline, CDR1 is SEHNR and CDR2 is FQNEAQ (reference sequence). The CDR3 spells CASSRRTDFEAFF. The CDR3, as DNA: TGTGCCAGCAGCCGTCGGACAGACTTTGAAGCTTTCTTT.

This clone was found once. The chain carries TRBV27 and TRBJ2-3; no reliable D call. This CDR3 is 14 amino acids long. Germline lookup yields CDR1 MNHEY and CDR2 SMNVEV (reference sequence). Trimming removed 6 bases at V and 0 bases at J, with 10 bases between. The DNA for the CDR3 is TGTGCCAGCAGACTTAGCAGGAGCACAGATACGCAGTATTTT. Protein product: CASRLSRSTDTQYF.

The chain links TRBV7-3 to TRBJ2-1, with 15 bases identical to TRBD2. The J segment lost 6 bases and the V segment lost 6 bases, leaving 15 bases of the junction unmatched. The CDR3 has 19 amino acids. The germline V gene has CDR1 SGHTA and CDR2 FQGTGA. CDR3 amino acids: CASRPGLAGGAKFINEQFF. The DNA for the CDR3 is TGTGCCAGCAGACCCGGACTAGCGGGGGGGGCCAAGTTTATCAATGAGCAGTTCTTC.